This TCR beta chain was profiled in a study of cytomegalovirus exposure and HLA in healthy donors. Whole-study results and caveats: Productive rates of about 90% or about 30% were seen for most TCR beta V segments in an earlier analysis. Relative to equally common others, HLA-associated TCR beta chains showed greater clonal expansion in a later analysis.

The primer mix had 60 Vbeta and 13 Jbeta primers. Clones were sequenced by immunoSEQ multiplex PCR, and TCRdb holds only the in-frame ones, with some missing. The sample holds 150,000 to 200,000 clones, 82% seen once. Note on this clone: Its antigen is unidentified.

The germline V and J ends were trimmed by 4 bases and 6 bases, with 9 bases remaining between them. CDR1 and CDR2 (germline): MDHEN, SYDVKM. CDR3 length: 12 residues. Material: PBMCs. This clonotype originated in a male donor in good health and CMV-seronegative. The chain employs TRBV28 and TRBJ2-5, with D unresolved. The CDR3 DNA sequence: TGTGCCAGCAGTTCGGGTACCCAGACCCAGTACTTC. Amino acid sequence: CASSSGTQTQYF. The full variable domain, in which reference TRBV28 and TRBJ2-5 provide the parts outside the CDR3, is DVKVTQSSRYLVKRTGEKVFLECVQDMDHENMFWYRQDPGLGLRLIYFSYDVKMKEKGDIPEGYSVSREKKERFSLILESASTNQTSMYLCASSSGTQTQYFGPGTRLLVL.